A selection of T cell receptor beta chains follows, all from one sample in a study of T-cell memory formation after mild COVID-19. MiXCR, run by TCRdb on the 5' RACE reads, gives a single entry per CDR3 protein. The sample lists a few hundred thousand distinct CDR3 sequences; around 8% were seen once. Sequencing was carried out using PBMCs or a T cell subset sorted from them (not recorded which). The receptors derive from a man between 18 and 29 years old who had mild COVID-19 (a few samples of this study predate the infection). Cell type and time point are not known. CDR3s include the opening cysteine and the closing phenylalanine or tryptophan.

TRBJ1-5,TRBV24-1,CATSDRGQPQHF
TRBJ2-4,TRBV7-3,CASSLTGGRIQYF
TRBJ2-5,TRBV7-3,CASSLLAGGKETQYF
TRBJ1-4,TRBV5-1,CASSLPAGTTNEKLFF
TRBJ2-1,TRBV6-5,CASSGTVSSYNEQFF
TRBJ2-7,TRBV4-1,CASSQDKGPFYEQYF
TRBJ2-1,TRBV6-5,CASSYHAQEFPYNEQFF
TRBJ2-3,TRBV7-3,CASSLGLGADTQYF
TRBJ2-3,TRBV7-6,CASKGFGGAGDTQYF
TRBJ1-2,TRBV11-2,CASSPTYGYTF
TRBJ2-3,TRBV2,CASGPDPDTQYF
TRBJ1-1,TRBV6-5,CATSFRNTEAFF
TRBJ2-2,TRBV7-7,CASGRERTGELFF
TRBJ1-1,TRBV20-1,CSASSGANTEAFF
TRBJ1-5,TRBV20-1,CSAGLRGQPQHF
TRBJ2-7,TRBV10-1,CASSESVGDGAYEQYF
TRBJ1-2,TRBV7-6,CASSLEGNYGYTF
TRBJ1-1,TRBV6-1,CASTGDVLGTEAFF
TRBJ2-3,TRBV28,CASSFNRATDTQYF
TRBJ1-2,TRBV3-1,CASSLLPGGYYGYTF
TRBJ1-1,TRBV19,CASSDLGHKNTEAFF
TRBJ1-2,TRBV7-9,CASSLRDAYGYTF
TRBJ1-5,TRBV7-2,CASSLTLQVNQPQHF
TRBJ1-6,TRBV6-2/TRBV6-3,CASIPGGTGLEPLHF
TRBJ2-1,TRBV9,CASSPGQPFSNEQFF
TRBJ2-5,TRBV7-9,CASSRGQNQETQYF
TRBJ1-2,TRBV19,CASMSFRGGYTF
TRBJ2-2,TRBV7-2,CASSLLQGAPGELFF
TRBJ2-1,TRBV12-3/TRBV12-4,CASSPASSYNEQFF
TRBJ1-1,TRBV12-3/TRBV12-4,CASSLDRRNTEAFF
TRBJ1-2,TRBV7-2,CASSLVVLVYGYTF
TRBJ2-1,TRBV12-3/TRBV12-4,CASSLLGLSYNEQFF
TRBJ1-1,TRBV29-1,CSVYRDGLHEAFF
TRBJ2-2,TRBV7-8,CASSRRAGSVLSGELFF
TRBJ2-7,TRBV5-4,CASSAAYATVKQYF
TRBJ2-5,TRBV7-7,CASSLVAGGHETQYF
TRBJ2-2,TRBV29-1,CSGGHLTGELFF
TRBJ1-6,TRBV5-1,CASSDYGTVNSPLHF